Following are 13 T cell receptor beta chains from one sample sequenced in a study of cytomegalovirus exposure and HLA in healthy donors. The assay was immunoSEQ multiplex PCR, and TCRdb's table has in-frame clones only and misses some. The data contain 95,000 to 150,000 clones, approximately 87% of them singletons. The specimen was PBMCs. The receptors derive from a woman younger than 45 in good health and CMV-seronegative.

V and J are TRBV5-5 and TRBJ1-6, with TRBD1 identical over 8 bases. CDR1 is SGHKS, CDR2 YYEKEE, per germline (reference sequence). V trimming: 4 bases; J trimming: 7 bases; junction bases outside the gene matches: 10. The CDR3 is 16 residues long. The CDR3 region has the DNA TGTGCCAGCAGCCTCCAAGGACAGGGTAGGAATTCACCCCTCCACTTT. This encodes CASSLQGQGRNSPLHF.

This chain uses TRBV7-2 with TRBJ1-2; D remains ambiguous. Germline values: CDR1 SGHTA, CDR2 FQGNSA. The V end lost 5 bases, the J end lost 3 bases, and 10 bases lay between the germline ends. The CDR3 runs to 13 residues. The CDR3 DNA follows: TGTGCCAGCAGCGCGGGGTGGCACTATGGCTACACCTTC. Translation gives CASSAGWHYGYTF.

In its sample, this clone was seen once. The DNA for the CDR3 is TGTGCCAGCAGCGTAGCTTCGATGGGAGCGAATACGCAGTATTTT. Translation gives CASSVASMGANTQYF. The chain is built from TRBV9 and TRBJ2-3; possibly TRBD2 for D (5 bases). The length of the CDR3 is 15 residues. Trimming cost V 0 bases and J 7 bases, with 15 bases left between them. Germline CDR1 SGDLS, CDR2 YYNGEE.

The chain has TRBV2 and TRBJ2-7, with 11 bases matching TRBD2. There are 14 residues in the CDR3. Germline loops: CDR1 SNHLY, CDR2 FYNNEI. V gave up 8 bases and J gave up 1 base; unmatched junction bases: 4. The CDR3 region is CASASSGGSYEQYF. CDR3 coding DNA: TGTGCCAGCGCCTCTAGCGGGGGGTCCTACGAGCAGTACTTC. Full variable domain (remainder filled in from reference TRBV2 and TRBJ2-7): EPEVTQTPSHQVTQMGQEVILRCVPISNHLYFYWYRQILGQKVEFLVSFYNNEISEKSEIFDDQFSVERPDGSNFTLKIRSTKLEDSAMYFCASASSGGSYEQYFGPGTRLTVT.

Only a few counts were recorded for this clone. The chain couples TRBV27 to TRBJ2-1, with TRBD2 matching over 7 bases. The CDR3 extends over 15 amino acids. Trimming took 4 bases from V and 9 from J; bases not matched to a gene: 12. The germline CDR1 and CDR2 sequences are MNHEY and SMNVEV (reference sequence). In DNA form, the CDR3 reads TGTGCCAGCAGTTCCGGGGGAGGGGCGGCGGGTGAGCAGTTCTTC. It specifies CASSSGGGAAGEQFF.

This rearrangement joins TRBV5-4 to TRBJ2-7, with 10 bases that match TRBD2. With V trimmed by 9 bases and J by 6 bases, 21 bases remained unmatched. Per germline, CDR1 SGHNT and CDR2 YYREEE (reference sequence). CDR3 length: 17 amino acids. The CDR3 sequence: CATLRTSGAGGSSEQYF. The CDR3 DNA is TGTGCCACCCTGCGGACTAGCGGCGCGGGAGGGTCCAGCGAGCAGTACTTC.

The rearrangement links TRBV7-2 to TRBJ2-7, with 7 bases fitting TRBD1. Germline V gene data show CDR1 as SGHTA and CDR2 as FQGNSA. Trimming cost V 5 bases and J 7 bases; bases outside gene matches: 8. CDR3 length: 13 residues. In DNA form, the CDR3 reads TGTGCCAGCAGCCTCGGGACAGTTGGGGAGCAGTACTTC. Residues: CASSLGTVGEQYF.

This clone was seen once. This chain's CDR3 is CATDEGGNSNQPQHF. The CDR3 DNA reads TGTGCCACCGACGAGGGCGGCAATAGCAATCAGCCCCAGCATTTT. This rearrangement joins TRBV19 to TRBJ1-5; D is uncertain. V dropped 10 bases and J dropped 0 bases, with 16 bases sitting between them. Germline V gene data show CDR1 as LNHDA and CDR2 as SQIVND (reference sequence). The CDR3 has 15 amino acids.

The V gene is TRBV5-1, the J gene TRBJ2-7, with D maybe TRBD1 (6 bases). This CDR3 region has 14 residues. CDR1 SGHRS and CDR2 YFSETQ come from the germline V gene. Deletions cut 4 bases from V and 7 bases from J, with 18 bases between. CDR3: CASSPRDTVGEQYF. DNA for the CDR3: TGCGCCAGCAGCCCCCGGGACACGGTAGGGGAGCAGTACTTC.

This clone was detected only a few times. The chain links TRBV18 to TRBJ2-5, with 8 bases fitting TRBD1. Trimming at V came to 6 bases and at J to 3 bases, leaving 3 bases not matched to a gene. CDR3 size: 13 residues. Germline CDR1 reads KGHSH; CDR2 reads LQKENI. The CDR3 region is CASSGQAKETQYF. The CDR3 nucleotides read TGTGCCAGCTCGGGACAGGCTAAAGAGACCCAGTACTTC.

The V and J genes are TRBV5-1 and TRBJ1-1; D ambiguous. Germline CDR1 SGHRS, CDR2 YFSETQ. The CDR3 totals 12 residues. The V gene lost 2 bases and the J gene lost 10 bases, with 12 bases spanning the gap. Here the CDR3 DNA reads TGCGCCAGCAGCTTCATAAGCGATGGAGCTTTCTTT. The encoded protein is CASSFISDGAFF.

The genes are TRBV15 and TRBJ1-6, with D perhaps matching TRBD1 (5 bases). Germline V gene lookup returns CDR1 LNHNV and CDR2 YYDKDF (reference sequence). The CDR3 totals 18 residues. V was shortened by 1 base and J by 11 bases, with 24 bases between the two germline ends. CDR3 nucleotides: TGTGCCACCAGCAGAGGGGGACTGCAGCAGAGGCCATGGGCACCCCTCCACTTT. Its protein is CATSRGGLQQRPWAPLHF. Full variable domain (rest looked up from reference TRBV15 and TRBJ1-6): DAMVIQNPRYQVTQFGKPVTLSCSQTLNHNVMYWYQQKSSQAPKLLFHYYDKDFNNEADTPDNFQSRRPNTSFCFLDIRSPGLGDTAMYLCATSRGGLQQRPWAPLHFGNGTRLTVT.

This rearrangement joins TRBV27 to TRBJ1-1; 9 bases are shared with TRBD1. The V gene end was trimmed by 6 bases and the J gene end by 4 bases; junction bases not matched to a gene: 0. Germline V gene data show CDR1 as MNHEY and CDR2 as SMNVEV (reference sequence). The CDR3 runs 12 residues. CDR3 nucleotide sequence: TGTGCCAGCAGACAGGGGGCCACTGAAGCTTTCTTT. Amino acid sequence: CASRQGATEAFF.